Shown below are 12 T cell receptor beta chains from a single sample sequenced in a study of T cells in Graves' hyperthyroidism and ophthalmopathy. Amplification of TCR beta CDR3 regions was performed using RNA transcripts as template. A first-round RT-PCR of the TCR CDR3 used the HTBI primer set. TCRdb re-analysed the multiplex PCR reads in MiXCR, keeping a single row per CDR3 protein. The sample lists fewer than 550,000 distinct CDR3 sequences, less than 20% occurring once. Material: blood. The receptors derive from a woman younger than 35 with Graves' hyperthyroidism.

The sample holds many counts of this clonotype. This rearrangement joins TRBV5-1 to TRBJ2-7; 13 bases line up with TRBD2. V was pared by 3 bases and J by 5 bases, with 8 bases of the junction left unmatched. This CDR3 is 16 amino acids long. In germline, CDR1 is SGHRS, CDR2 YFSETQ. CDR3 residues: CASSSRLAGGMNEQYF. The CDR3 coding sequence is TGCGCCAGCAGCTCCAGACTAGCGGGAGGAATGAACGAGCAGTACTTC. The full variable domain, completed using reference TRBV5-1 and TRBJ2-7, is KAGVTQTPRYLIKTRGQQVTLSCSPISGHRSVSWYQQTPGQGLQFLFEYFSETQRNKGNFPGRFSGRQFSNSRSEMNVSTLELGDSALYLCASSSRLAGGMNEQYFGPGTRLTVT.

The chain carries TRBV5-5 and TRBJ2-2; 10 bases align to TRBD1. Trimming at V came to 4 bases and at J to 7 bases, leaving 13 bases not matched to a gene. The CDR3 contains 17 residues. In germline, CDR1 is SGHKS, CDR2 YYEKEE (reference sequence). CDR3: CASSQGAGTGVYGELFF. The CDR3 coding sequence is TGTGCCAGCAGCCAAGGGGCCGGGACAGGGGTATACGGGGAGCTGTTTTTT.

This clonotype was picked up many times. J is TRBJ2-1 and V is TRBV7-2; D remains unclear. This CDR3 comprises 14 residues. V lost 5 bases and J lost 4, with 12 bases in between. The V gene's germline CDR1 is SGHTA and CDR2 FQGNSA. CDR3 bases: TGTGCCAGCAGCACGAGCGTTACTTACAATGAGCAGTTCTTC. Translating gives CASSTSVTYNEQFF. Variable domain in full (rest from reference TRBV7-2 and TRBJ2-1): GAGVSQSPSNKVTEKGKDVELRCDPISGHTALYWYRQSLGQGLEFLIYFQGNSAPDKSGLPSDRFSAERTGGSVSTLTIQRTQQEDSAVYLCASSTSVTYNEQFFGPGTRLTVL.

About this clonotype: A clone one base away is much larger, so this may be a read error. The chain employs TRBV7-2 and TRBJ2-7; TRBD2 might be the D (6 bases). Trimming removed 4 bases at V and 2 bases at J, with 15 bases between. The germline V gene has CDR1 SGHTA and CDR2 FQGNSA. The CDR3 is made up of 15 amino acids. The DNA for the CDR3 is TGTGCCAGCAGCTGGCCCCGGCGGGACCCCTACGAGCAGTACTTC. As protein: CASSWPRRDPYEQYF. Full variable domain (missing parts from reference TRBV7-2 and TRBJ2-7): GAGVSQSPSNKVTEKGKDVELRCDPISGHTALYWYRQSLGQGLEFLIYFQGNSAPDKSGLPSDRFSAERTGGSVSTLTIQRTQQEDSAVYLCASSWPRRDPYEQYFGPGTRLTVT.

Ten or more counts support this clonotype. The chain uses TRBV12-3 or TRBV12-4 and TRBJ1-2; D unclear. CDR3 size: 14 residues. Trimming stripped 0 bases from V and 6 bases from J, with 11 bases between. This CDR3 reads CASSLAAKSNGYTF. In DNA, the CDR3 is TGTGCCAGCAGTTTAGCGGCTAAAAGTAATGGCTACACCTTC.

This clonotype was recorded many times. The V gene is TRBV20-1, the J gene TRBJ2-1; possible D gene TRBD1, 6 bases. CDR1 is DFQATT, CDR2 SNEGSKA, per germline (reference sequence). Trimming took off 4 bases at V and 5 bases at J, with 18 bases between the two ends. This CDR3 has 15 residues. The CDR3 loop is CSATLTGTPNNEQFF. The CDR3 coding sequence is TGCAGTGCTACCCTTACCGGGACACCGAACAATGAGCAGTTCTTC.

The chain couples TRBV6-1 to TRBJ2-3; a possible D gene is TRBD2 (5 bases). The germline V and J ends were trimmed by 3 bases and 3 bases, with 10 bases remaining between them. Germline assignment: CDR1 MNHNS and CDR2 SASEGT. The CDR3 totals 14 residues. The CDR3 nucleotides read TGTGCCAGCAGTGAGAATAGCGAAACAGATACGCAGTATTTT. Amino acids: CASSENSETDTQYF.

J is TRBJ2-7 and V is TRBV28; no reliable D call. V lost 4 bases to trimming and J lost 0 bases, with 4 bases between them. Germline values: CDR1 MDHEN, CDR2 SYDVKM. The CDR3 is 12 amino acids. CDR3 sequence: CASSSVSYEQYF. The CDR3 DNA sequence: TGTGCCAGCAGTTCCGTCTCCTACGAGCAGTACTTC. Full variable domain (remainder filled in from reference TRBV28 and TRBJ2-7): DVKVTQSSRYLVKRTGEKVFLECVQDMDHENMFWYRQDPGLGLRLIYFSYDVKMKEKGDIPEGYSVSREKKERFSLILESASTNQTSMYLCASSSVSYEQYFGPGTRLTVT.

This clonotype has a count of ten or more. CDR3 bases: TGTGCCAGCAGTCAAAGGGGGGGGCTGGGTCAGCCCCAGCATTTT. This translates into CASSQRGGLGQPQHF. The rearrangement joins TRBV6-1 to TRBJ1-5; perhaps TRBD1 as D (6 bases). Looked up from germline, CDR1 is MNHNS and CDR2 is SASEGT. Trimming removed 5 bases at V and 6 bases at J, with 17 bases between. The CDR3 spans 15 residues.

This clonotype was observed at least ten times. CDR3 in amino acids: CASSSGQTLAKNIQYF. In DNA, the CDR3 is TGTGCCAGCAGCTCCGGACAGACCTTAGCCAAAAACATTCAGTACTTC. The chain links TRBV7-2 to TRBJ2-4; tentative D call: TRBD1 (6 bases). Trimming removed 4 bases at V and 0 bases at J, with 13 bases between. CDR3 size: 16 residues. Germline loops: CDR1 SGHTA, CDR2 FQGNSA.

The V gene is TRBV9, the J gene TRBJ2-7, with TRBD1 matching 11 bases. Trimming took 4 bases from V and 3 from J; bases not matched to a gene: 12. This CDR3 spans 17 amino acids. The germline V gene has CDR1 SGDLS and CDR2 YYNGEE. CDR3 region: CASSPRVSGTGGYEQYF. The CDR3 DNA is TGTGCCAGCAGCCCTCGGGTATCCGGGACAGGGGGCTACGAGCAGTACTTC.

In this sample, this clonotype turned up many times. This chain joins TRBV9 and TRBJ1-6; D is ambiguous. Germline V gene sequence: CDR1 SGDLS, CDR2 YYNGEE. This CDR3 is built from 14 residues. Between the trimmed V and J ends, which lost 0 bases and 6 bases, there was a span of 7 bases. CDR3 nucleotides: TGTGCCAGCAGCGTAGGCGAACCTAATTCACCCCTCCACTTT. This encodes CASSVGEPNSPLHF.